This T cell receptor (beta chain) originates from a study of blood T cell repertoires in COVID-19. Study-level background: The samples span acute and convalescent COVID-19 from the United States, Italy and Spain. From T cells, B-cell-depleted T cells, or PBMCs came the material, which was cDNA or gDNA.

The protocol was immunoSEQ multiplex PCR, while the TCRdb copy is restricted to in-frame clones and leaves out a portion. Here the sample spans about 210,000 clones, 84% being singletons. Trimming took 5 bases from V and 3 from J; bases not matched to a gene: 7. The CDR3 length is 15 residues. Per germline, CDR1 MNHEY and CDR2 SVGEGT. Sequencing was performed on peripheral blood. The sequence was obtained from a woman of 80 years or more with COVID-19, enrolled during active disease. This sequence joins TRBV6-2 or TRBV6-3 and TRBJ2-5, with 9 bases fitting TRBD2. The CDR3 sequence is CASSRRGGEKETQYF. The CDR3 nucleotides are TGTGCCAGCAGTAGGCGCGGGGGGGAAAAAGAGACCCAGTACTTC.